The 14 T cell receptor beta chains in this list originate from one sample, sequenced in a study of vaccination effects on CD4 cells after COVID-19. Which antigens these TCRs recognize remains unknown. Assay: immunoSEQ multiplex PCR; the TCRdb copy retains only in-frame clones and omits some. The sample holds over 20,000 clones; 73% are singletons and the top ten take approximately 10%. ViraFEST used viral peptide pools to expand antigen-specific CD4+ T cells before sequencing. Isolating CD4+ T cells followed more than eight days of culture. Specimen: CD4+ T cells from PBMCs cultured with HCoV-229E spike peptides, collected before COVID-19 vaccination. The receptors were gathered from a human donor who received a COVID-19 vaccine.

This sequence joins TRBV10-3 and TRBJ1-1, with 10 bases fitting TRBD1. V dropped 4 bases and J dropped 4; count of bases not matched to a gene: 3. The length of the CDR3 is 14 residues. Germline V CDR1 and CDR2: ENHRY, SYGVKD. As DNA, the CDR3 is TGTGCCATCAGTGGACAGGGGGCTAGCACTGAAGCTTTCTTT. This gives the protein CAISGQGASTEAFF.

The rearrangement uses TRBV4-2 and TRBJ1-2; 9 bases align to TRBD1. The V and J ends lost 4 bases and 6 bases, in that order; junction bases with no gene match: 3. The CDR3 runs 13 residues. The germline V gene encodes CDR1 LGHNA and CDR2 YNFKEQ. CDR3 bases: TGTGCCAGCAGCCCGGGACAGGGTGATGGCTACACCTTC. It codes for CASSPGQGDGYTF.

The rearrangement links TRBV18 to TRBJ1-4; unclear D gene. Between the trimmed V and J ends, which lost 1 base and 13 bases, there was a span of 13 bases. Per the germline V gene, CDR1 is KGHSH and CDR2 is LQKENI. This CDR3 contains 13 residues. This CDR3 is CASSPLEGDRLFF. The CDR3 bases are TGTGCCAGCTCACCACTGGAGGGTGATAGACTGTTTTTT.

The V gene is TRBV3-1 (or the pseudogene TRBV3-2), the J gene TRBJ1-6; possibly TRBD1 for D (5 bases). Germline lookup yields CDR1 LGHDT and CDR2 YNNKEL (reference sequence). With 1 base removed from V and 6 bases from J, the gap between germline ends came to 16 bases. This CDR3 is 17 amino acids long. Written as DNA, the CDR3 is TGTGCCAGCAGCCAAGGAGGGTCAGGGATACTTAATTCACCCCTCCACTTT. Translated: CASSQGGSGILNSPLHF.

The V call is TRBV3-1 (or the pseudogene TRBV3-2), the J call TRBJ1-1; TRBD1 agrees at 9 bases. Trimming removed 3 bases from V and 10 bases from J; junction bases left unmatched: 3. The CDR3 length is 12 residues. Germline loops: CDR1 LGHDT, CDR2 YNNKEL (reference sequence). The CDR3 reads CASSHGDRAAFF. The CDR3 DNA is TGTGCCAGCAGCCATGGGGACAGGGCAGCTTTCTTT.

This clone was seen more than once but under ten times. The rearrangement links TRBV4-1 to TRBJ2-2, with TRBD2 as a possible D gene (5 bases). The V end was cut by 1 base, the J end by 7 bases, with 16 bases between. Germline V gene sequence: CDR1 MGHRA, CDR2 YSYEKL. The CDR3 length is 16 residues. CDR3 coding DNA: TGCGCCAGCAGCCAAGGGTTCCGAGGGCGCAGCGGGGAGCTGTTTTTT. As protein: CASSQGFRGRSGELFF.

The chain links TRBV19 to TRBJ2-7; D perhaps matches TRBD1 (6 bases). V lost 6 bases to trimming and J lost 6 bases, with 24 bases between them. The CDR3 loop spans 16 amino acids. The germline V gene has CDR1 LNHDA and CDR2 SQIVND (reference sequence). CDR3 in DNA: TGTGCCAGTAGCCTGAGGGGGTTGGTGGACAGAGGCGAGCAGTACTTC. Amino acid sequence: CASSLRGLVDRGEQYF.

The chain couples TRBV5-1 to TRBJ1-2, with D maybe TRBD1 (5 bases). V was shortened by 1 base and J by 2 bases, with 15 bases between the two germline ends. The germline V gene has CDR1 SGHRS and CDR2 YFSETQ. The length of the CDR3 is 16 residues. CDR3 sequence reads: CASSLLPAGINYGYTF. CDR3 DNA: TGCGCCAGCAGCTTGCTTCCGGCAGGGATCAACTATGGCTACACCTTC.

This clone was counted a few times. The genes are TRBV25-1 and TRBJ1-2; 10 positions agree with TRBD1. CDR1 and CDR2 (germline): MGHDK, SYGVNS. V dropped 6 bases and J dropped 0; count of bases not matched to a gene: 1. The CDR3 runs 14 residues. The CDR3 DNA is TGTGCCAGCAGCGGACAGGGGGCTAACTATGGCTACACCTTC. It encodes CASSGQGANYGYTF.

This clone was detected a few times. The chain uses TRBV6-5 and TRBJ2-7, with D tentatively TRBD1 or TRBD2 (6 bases each). The germline V gene has CDR1 MNHEY and CDR2 SVGAGI. This CDR3 spans 15 amino acids. Trimming took off 0 bases at V and 3 bases at J, with 12 bases between the two ends. The DNA for the CDR3 is TGTGCCAGCAGTTACTCGGGGGGCCTATACTACGAGCAGTACTTC. This sequence encodes CASSYSGGLYYEQYF.

The chain couples TRBV3-1 (or the pseudogene TRBV3-2) to TRBJ2-7; TRBD1 might be the D (7 bases). The CDR3 extends over 16 amino acids. CDR1 is LGHDT, CDR2 YNNKEL, per germline (reference sequence). V was pared by 4 bases and J by 0 bases, with 16 bases between. The CDR3 region has the DNA TGTGCCAGCAGCCCAGTTGGAGGGGGCAGCTCCTACGAGCAGTACTTC. It specifies CASSPVGGGSSYEQYF.

The V call is TRBV4-1, the J call TRBJ1-5; 12 bases are a match to TRBD1. Germline V lookup: CDR1 MGHRA, CDR2 YSYEKL. Unmatched junction bases numbered 6, after V lost 2 bases and J lost 7 bases. This CDR3 contains 16 residues. The CDR3 is CASSQPGQGARQPQHF. The CDR3 nucleotides are TGCGCCAGCAGCCAACCGGGACAGGGGGCAAGACAGCCCCAGCATTTT.

The V gene is TRBV14, the J gene TRBJ2-1; TRBD1 matches at 7 bases. This CDR3 is 13 amino acids long. V lost 7 bases and J lost 9; bases outside the gene matches: 9. Per germline, CDR1 SGHDN and CDR2 FVKESK. In nucleotides, the CDR3 is TGTGCCAGCACCCGACAGGGTTGGCCTGAGCAGTTCTTC. Protein product: CASTRQGWPEQFF.

The chain uses TRBV3-1 (or the pseudogene TRBV3-2) and TRBJ1-5; no definite D call. Trimming pared 2 bases from V and 3 bases from J, leaving 8 bases between. The CDR3 sequence is 14 residues long. Germline assignment: CDR1 LGHDT and CDR2 YNNKEL (reference sequence). CDR3 amino acids: CASSQLGLNQPQHF. The CDR3 bases are TGTGCCAGCAGCCAATTAGGTCTCAATCAGCCCCAGCATTTT.